This is a list of T cell receptor beta chains from one sample in a study of blood T cell repertoires in COVID-19. Profiled with immunoSEQ multiplex PCR; TCRdb holds only in-frame clones, not every one. The sample lists some 190,000 clones; 80% to 85% were seen once. Material for sequencing was PBMCs or T cells enriched from blood (not recorded which). The source of these receptors is a woman aged 25 to 39 who had been exposed to COVID-19. Both conserved end residues are part of each CDR3. Each record gives: clone size, CDR3 length, D gene, J gene, V gene, CDR3 protein, CDR3 DNA. The D gene is left open where the match is weak. Size is stated for part of the rows, as once, few or many counts, or as a class when the clone is expanded.

clone size: few
CDR3 length: 12
D gene: .
J gene: TRBJ2-7
V gene: TRBV4-1
CDR3 protein: CASSQDSYEQYF
CDR3 DNA: TGCGCCAGCAGCCAAGACAGCTACGAGCAGTACTTC

clone size: .
CDR3 length: 18
D gene: TRBD1
J gene: TRBJ1-6
V gene: TRBV5-6
CDR3 protein: CASSPLGQDSSYNSPLHF
CDR3 DNA: TGTGCCAGCAGCCCGTTGGGACAGGACAGCTCCTATAATTCACCCCTCCACTTT

clone size: .
CDR3 length: 15
D gene: .
J gene: TRBJ2-7
V gene: TRBV5-3
CDR3 protein: CARSLNPGEAYEQYF
CDR3 DNA: TGTGCCAGAAGCTTAAATCCAGGGGAAGCCTACGAGCAGTACTTC

clone size: .
CDR3 length: 16
D gene: .
J gene: TRBJ2-2
V gene: TRBV6-2/TRBV6-3
CDR3 protein: CASSYYMTDSTGELFF
CDR3 DNA: TGTGCCAGCAGTTACTATATGACAGATTCCACCGGGGAGCTGTTTTTT

clone size: .
CDR3 length: 16
D gene: .
J gene: TRBJ1-4
V gene: TRBV5-1
CDR3 protein: CASSFNHDRMNEKLFF
CDR3 DNA: TGCGCCAGCAGCTTCAATCACGACAGGATGAATGAAAAACTGTTTTTT

clone size: .
CDR3 length: 13
D gene: .
J gene: TRBJ1-1
V gene: TRBV20-1
CDR3 protein: CSASSGQNTEAFF
CDR3 DNA: TGCAGTGCTAGTTCTGGGCAGAACACTGAAGCTTTCTTT

clone size: .
CDR3 length: 16
D gene: TRBD2
J gene: TRBJ2-1
V gene: TRBV6-2/TRBV6-3
CDR3 protein: CASSYSYLAGYNEQFF
CDR3 DNA: TGTGCCAGCAGTTACTCATACCTAGCGGGCTACAATGAGCAGTTCTTC

clone size: .
CDR3 length: 19
D gene: TRBD1
J gene: TRBJ2-6
V gene: TRBV5-8
CDR3 protein: CASSLVGTGWLSGANVLTF
CDR3 DNA: TGTGCCAGCAGCTTGGTAGGGACAGGGTGGTTGAGTGGGGCCAACGTCCTGACTTTC

clone size: .
CDR3 length: 15
D gene: .
J gene: TRBJ2-2
V gene: TRBV7-2
CDR3 protein: CASTGGLPGAGELFF
CDR3 DNA: TGTGCCAGCACCGGAGGGCTCCCTGGGGCCGGGGAGCTGTTTTTT

clone size: .
CDR3 length: 15
D gene: TRBD2
J gene: TRBJ2-1
V gene: TRBV5-1
CDR3 protein: CASSLSRGGYNEQFF
CDR3 DNA: TGCGCCAGCAGCTTGTCTCGGGGGGGCTACAATGAGCAGTTCTTC

clone size: .
CDR3 length: 13
D gene: .
J gene: TRBJ2-5
V gene: TRBV7-2
CDR3 protein: CASSLGLQETQYF
CDR3 DNA: TGTGCCAGCAGCTTAGGTCTGCAAGAGACCCAGTACTTC

clone size: .
CDR3 length: 14
D gene: .
J gene: TRBJ1-3
V gene: TRBV4-1
CDR3 protein: CASSQQQLENTIYF
CDR3 DNA: TGCGCCAGCAGCCAACAACAGCTCGAAAACACCATATATTTT

clone size: .
CDR3 length: 15
D gene: TRBD1
J gene: TRBJ2-5
V gene: TRBV7-2
CDR3 protein: CASNLISTGTETQYF
CDR3 DNA: TGTGCCAGCAACCTCATATCGACAGGGACAGAGACCCAGTACTTC

clone size: .
CDR3 length: 13
D gene: TRBD2
J gene: TRBJ2-7
V gene: TRBV5-6
CDR3 protein: CASNERGLYEQYF
CDR3 DNA: TGTGCCAGCAACGAGCGGGGGCTCTACGAGCAGTACTTC

clone size: few
CDR3 length: 15
D gene: .
J gene: TRBJ1-5
V gene: TRBV10-2
CDR3 protein: CASREGGISNQPQHF
CDR3 DNA: TGCGCCAGCAGGGAGGGAGGGATCAGCAATCAGCCCCAGCATTTT

clone size: few
CDR3 length: 16
D gene: .
J gene: TRBJ1-5
V gene: TRBV2
CDR3 protein: CASSGTDGNSYQPQHF
CDR3 DNA: TGTGCCAGCAGTGGGACCGACGGGAATTCCTATCAGCCCCAGCATTTT

clone size: .
CDR3 length: 12
D gene: .
J gene: TRBJ1-1
V gene: TRBV6-5
CDR3 protein: CASSWVGGEAFF
CDR3 DNA: TGTGCCAGCAGTTGGGTGGGAGGTGAAGCTTTCTTT

clone size: .
CDR3 length: 13
D gene: TRBD1
J gene: TRBJ2-1
V gene: TRBV11-2
CDR3 protein: CASSLGQYNEQFF
CDR3 DNA: TGTGCCAGCAGCCTGGGACAGTACAATGAGCAGTTCTTC

clone size: .
CDR3 length: 15
D gene: .
J gene: TRBJ1-5
V gene: TRBV19
CDR3 protein: CASSSNRDSNQPQHF
CDR3 DNA: TGTGCCAGTAGTAGCAACAGGGATAGCAATCAGCCCCAGCATTTT

clone size: .
CDR3 length: 12
D gene: .
J gene: TRBJ1-1
V gene: TRBV10-3
CDR3 protein: CAIMAVNTEAFF
CDR3 DNA: TGTGCCATCATGGCGGTGAACACTGAAGCTTTCTTT

clone size: .
CDR3 length: 18
D gene: TRBD1
J gene: TRBJ1-4
V gene: TRBV28
CDR3 protein: CASSWPPRQGGTNEKLFF
CDR3 DNA: TGTGCCAGCAGTTGGCCCCCACGACAGGGGGGAACTAATGAAAAACTGTTTTTT

clone size: .
CDR3 length: 14
D gene: .
J gene: TRBJ1-5
V gene: TRBV27
CDR3 protein: CASSSTGPGQPQHF
CDR3 DNA: TGTGCCAGCAGTTCCACAGGGCCCGGGCAGCCCCAGCATTTT

clone size: .
CDR3 length: 14
D gene: .
J gene: TRBJ2-7
V gene: TRBV7-6
CDR3 protein: CASSAGRGPYEQYF
CDR3 DNA: TGTGCCAGCAGCGCAGGCAGGGGACCCTACGAGCAGTACTTC

clone size: .
CDR3 length: 14
D gene: .
J gene: TRBJ1-2
V gene: TRBV4-3
CDR3 protein: CASSSTGTVYGYTF
CDR3 DNA: TGCGCCAGCAGCTCCACCGGGACTGTCTATGGCTACACCTTC

clone size: .
CDR3 length: 15
D gene: .
J gene: TRBJ2-6
V gene: TRBV11-2
CDR3 protein: CASRATSSGANVLTF
CDR3 DNA: TGTGCCAGCAGGGCCACCAGCTCTGGGGCCAACGTCCTGACTTTC

clone size: .
CDR3 length: 11
D gene: .
J gene: TRBJ2-3
V gene: TRBV12-3/TRBV12-4
CDR3 protein: CASSLRDTQYF
CDR3 DNA: TGTGCCAGCAGTTTACGAGATACGCAGTATTTT

clone size: .
CDR3 length: 16
D gene: TRBD2
J gene: TRBJ2-5
V gene: TRBV4-1
CDR3 protein: CASSRSGGQVSETQYF
CDR3 DNA: TGCGCCAGCAGCCGATCGGGGGGGCAAGTATCTGAGACCCAGTACTTC

clone size: .
CDR3 length: 16
D gene: TRBD2
J gene: TRBJ2-7
V gene: TRBV18
CDR3 protein: CASSPVGLAGGFEQYF
CDR3 DNA: TGTGCCAGCTCACCCGTGGGACTAGCGGGGGGGTTCGAGCAGTACTTC

clone size: .
CDR3 length: 16
D gene: TRBD2
J gene: TRBJ2-1
V gene: TRBV28
CDR3 protein: CASSPRVDGGTNEQFF
CDR3 DNA: TGTGCCAGCAGTCCAAGAGTCGACGGGGGGACCAATGAGCAGTTCTTC

clone size: .
CDR3 length: 14
D gene: TRBD1
J gene: TRBJ1-2
V gene: TRBV6-5
CDR3 protein: CASSYSGGRYGYTF
CDR3 DNA: TGTGCCAGCAGTTACTCAGGGGGCCGGTATGGCTACACCTTC

clone size: few
CDR3 length: 15
D gene: .
J gene: TRBJ1-2
V gene: TRBV5-1
CDR3 protein: CASSLEGVLRYGYTF
CDR3 DNA: TGCGCCAGCAGCTTGGAGGGGGTTCTTCGCTATGGCTACACCTTC

clone size: once
CDR3 length: 17
D gene: .
J gene: TRBJ2-1
V gene: TRBV5-1
CDR3 protein: CASPLVVRLTLYNEQFF
CDR3 DNA: TGCGCCAGCCCGCTAGTTGTCCGACTGACTCTCTACAATGAGCAGTTCTTC

clone size: once
CDR3 length: 16
D gene: .
J gene: TRBJ2-2
V gene: TRBV10-1
CDR3 protein: CASSPNPGKGSGELFF
CDR3 DNA: TGCGCCAGCAGCCCGAATCCGGGAAAAGGCTCCGGGGAGCTGTTTTTT

clone size: .
CDR3 length: 16
D gene: TRBD1
J gene: TRBJ2-3
V gene: TRBV5-8
CDR3 protein: CASSPLGQGALDTQYF
CDR3 DNA: TGTGCCAGCAGCCCTCTGGGACAGGGGGCATTAGATACGCAGTATTTT

clone size: .
CDR3 length: 13
D gene: .
J gene: TRBJ2-7
V gene: TRBV7-9
CDR3 protein: CASSLTGAYEQYF
CDR3 DNA: TGTGCCAGCAGCTTAACGGGGGCCTACGAGCAGTACTTC

clone size: .
CDR3 length: 16
D gene: TRBD1
J gene: TRBJ1-1
V gene: TRBV5-4
CDR3 protein: CASSLENRGPNTEAFF
CDR3 DNA: TGTGCCAGCAGCTTGGAGAACAGGGGGCCGAACACTGAAGCTTTCTTT

clone size: .
CDR3 length: 16
D gene: .
J gene: TRBJ2-2
V gene: TRBV3-1/TRBV3-2
CDR3 protein: CASSPQGLGVVGELFF
CDR3 DNA: TGTGCCAGCAGCCCGCAGGGTCTCGGAGTAGTAGGGGAGCTGTTTTTT

clone size: .
CDR3 length: 16
D gene: TRBD1
J gene: TRBJ1-1
V gene: TRBV12-5
CDR3 protein: CASGSPPKRGLIEAFF
CDR3 DNA: TGTGCTAGTGGTTCACCTCCGAAAAGGGGGCTTATTGAAGCTTTCTTT

clone size: many
CDR3 length: 12
D gene: .
J gene: TRBJ1-1
V gene: TRBV29-1
CDR3 protein: CSVARQGTEAFF
CDR3 DNA: TGCAGCGTTGCTCGGCAGGGGACTGAAGCTTTCTTT

clone size: .
CDR3 length: 18
D gene: TRBD1
J gene: TRBJ1-6
V gene: TRBV6-8
CDR3 protein: CASSYSVRDSLYNSPLHF
CDR3 DNA: TGTGCCAGCAGTTACTCAGTCCGGGACAGCCTCTATAATTCACCCCTCCACTTT

clone size: .
CDR3 length: 17
D gene: TRBD2
J gene: TRBJ2-1
V gene: TRBV7-3
CDR3 protein: CASSVGTSGGRDNEQFF
CDR3 DNA: TGTGCCAGCAGCGTCGGGACTAGCGGGGGGCGGGACAATGAGCAGTTCTTC

clone size: .
CDR3 length: 17
D gene: TRBD1
J gene: TRBJ2-2
V gene: TRBV7-3
CDR3 protein: CASSLQGSTKNTGELFF
CDR3 DNA: TGTGCCAGCAGCCTACAGGGGTCCACTAAAAACACCGGGGAGCTGTTTTTT

clone size: .
CDR3 length: 12
D gene: TRBD2
J gene: TRBJ2-7
V gene: TRBV29-1
CDR3 protein: CSVGRSGGEQYF
CDR3 DNA: TGCAGCGTTGGTCGTAGCGGGGGCGAGCAGTACTTC

clone size: .
CDR3 length: 14
D gene: .
J gene: TRBJ1-2
V gene: TRBV5-4
CDR3 protein: CASSLVGAANGYTF
CDR3 DNA: TGTGCCAGCAGCTTGGTGGGGGCAGCAAATGGCTACACCTTC

clone size: few
CDR3 length: 16
D gene: .
J gene: TRBJ1-6
V gene: TRBV9
CDR3 protein: CASSGRAAGGNSPLHF
CDR3 DNA: TGTGCCAGCAGCGGGAGGGCGGCAGGAGGCAATTCACCCCTCCACTTT

clone size: .
CDR3 length: 16
D gene: .
J gene: TRBJ1-5
V gene: TRBV4-1
CDR3 protein: CASSQDLRTAGQPQHF
CDR3 DNA: TGCGCCAGCAGCCAAGATCTTAGGACAGCCGGTCAGCCCCAGCATTTT

clone size: .
CDR3 length: 13
D gene: TRBD1
J gene: TRBJ2-5
V gene: TRBV15
CDR3 protein: CATSKGAGETQYF
CDR3 DNA: TGTGCCACCAGCAAGGGGGCCGGGGAGACCCAGTACTTC

clone size: .
CDR3 length: 17
D gene: .
J gene: TRBJ2-1
V gene: TRBV4-1
CDR3 protein: CASSQDWPRQDYNEQFF
CDR3 DNA: TGCGCCAGCAGCCAAGATTGGCCGAGACAGGATTACAATGAGCAGTTCTTC

clone size: .
CDR3 length: 15
D gene: .
J gene: TRBJ1-1
V gene: TRBV5-1
CDR3 protein: CASSSNPPQGAEAFF
CDR3 DNA: TGCGCCAGCAGCTCGAACCCTCCCCAGGGTGCTGAAGCTTTCTTT

clone size: .
CDR3 length: 14
D gene: .
J gene: TRBJ1-1
V gene: TRBV10-1
CDR3 protein: CASSPGDGNTEAFF
CDR3 DNA: TGCGCCAGCAGTCCCGGAGATGGTAACACTGAAGCTTTCTTT

clone size: .
CDR3 length: 15
D gene: .
J gene: TRBJ1-4
V gene: TRBV30
CDR3 protein: CAWSSQGGDNEKLFF
CDR3 DNA: TGTGCCTGGAGTTCTCAGGGCGGGGATAATGAAAAACTGTTTTTT

clone size: .
CDR3 length: 16
D gene: .
J gene: TRBJ1-3
V gene: TRBV19
CDR3 protein: CASSIWQGSLGNTIYF
CDR3 DNA: TGTGCCAGTAGTATATGGCAGGGAAGTTTGGGAAACACCATATATTTT

clone size: .
CDR3 length: 13
D gene: .
J gene: TRBJ1-3
V gene: TRBV6-5
CDR3 protein: CASSYGDMGTIYF
CDR3 DNA: TGTGCCAGCAGTTACGGGGACATGGGCACCATATATTTT

clone size: once
CDR3 length: 14
D gene: .
J gene: TRBJ1-3
V gene: TRBV5-1
CDR3 protein: CASSLSVSGNTIYF
CDR3 DNA: TGCGCCAGCAGCTTGTCGGTCTCTGGAAACACCATATATTTT

clone size: .
CDR3 length: 16
D gene: TRBD2
J gene: TRBJ2-3
V gene: TRBV2
CDR3 protein: CASGGSSGPGADTQYF
CDR3 DNA: TGTGCCAGCGGAGGCTCTAGCGGGCCGGGCGCAGATACGCAGTATTTT

clone size: .
CDR3 length: 14
D gene: .
J gene: TRBJ2-5
V gene: TRBV5-5
CDR3 protein: CASSPMGSVETQYF
CDR3 DNA: TGTGCCAGCAGCCCTATGGGGAGCGTGGAGACCCAGTACTTC

clone size: .
CDR3 length: 15
D gene: .
J gene: TRBJ2-3
V gene: TRBV5-4
CDR3 protein: CASSLGRGITDTQYF
CDR3 DNA: TGTGCCAGCAGCTTAGGTAGAGGGATAACAGATACGCAGTATTTT

clone size: .
CDR3 length: 14
D gene: TRBD1
J gene: TRBJ1-2
V gene: TRBV19
CDR3 protein: CASGKKGQGAGYTF
CDR3 DNA: TGTGCCAGTGGAAAGAAGGGACAGGGGGCTGGCTACACCTTC

clone size: .
CDR3 length: 17
D gene: .
J gene: TRBJ2-3
V gene: TRBV5-1
CDR3 protein: CASSLGGGEPSTDTQYF
CDR3 DNA: TGCGCCAGCAGCTTGGGGGGCGGGGAGCCTAGCACAGATACGCAGTATTTT

clone size: .
CDR3 length: 14
D gene: .
J gene: TRBJ2-7
V gene: TRBV9
CDR3 protein: CASSGSGLGDEQYF
CDR3 DNA: TGTGCCAGCAGCGGCTCGGGACTCGGGGACGAGCAGTACTTC